The following is a TCR beta chain sequence with its context. The target antigen is unknown. The table came from immunoSEQ multiplex PCR; TCRdb's copy has only in-frame clones and leaves some out. The sample lists approximately 77,000 clones, more than 85% occurring once. With 2 bases removed from V and 6 bases from J, the gap between germline ends came to 12 bases. This CDR3 comprises 14 residues. Germline CDR1 and CDR2: SGDLS and YYNGEE. The sample is drawn from a study of T cell responses to AZD1222 COVID-19 vaccine. Study observations and caveats: Most donors were white British, females outnumbered males, and clonal diversity was possibly underestimated. Vaccine-associated CD4 TCRs ranged over spike, dominating at 160-218 and 743-854.

The chain has TRBV9 and TRBJ1-5; perhaps TRBD1 as D (6 bases). This clonotype was obtained from an adult who received the AZD1222 COVID-19 vaccine. This sample comprised peripheral blood, obtained 28 days after the second AZD1222 dose. The CDR3 protein is CASSVGGEGQPQHF. The CDR3 DNA reads as TGTGCCAGCAGCGTTGGGGGCGAGGGTCAGCCCCAGCATTTT.